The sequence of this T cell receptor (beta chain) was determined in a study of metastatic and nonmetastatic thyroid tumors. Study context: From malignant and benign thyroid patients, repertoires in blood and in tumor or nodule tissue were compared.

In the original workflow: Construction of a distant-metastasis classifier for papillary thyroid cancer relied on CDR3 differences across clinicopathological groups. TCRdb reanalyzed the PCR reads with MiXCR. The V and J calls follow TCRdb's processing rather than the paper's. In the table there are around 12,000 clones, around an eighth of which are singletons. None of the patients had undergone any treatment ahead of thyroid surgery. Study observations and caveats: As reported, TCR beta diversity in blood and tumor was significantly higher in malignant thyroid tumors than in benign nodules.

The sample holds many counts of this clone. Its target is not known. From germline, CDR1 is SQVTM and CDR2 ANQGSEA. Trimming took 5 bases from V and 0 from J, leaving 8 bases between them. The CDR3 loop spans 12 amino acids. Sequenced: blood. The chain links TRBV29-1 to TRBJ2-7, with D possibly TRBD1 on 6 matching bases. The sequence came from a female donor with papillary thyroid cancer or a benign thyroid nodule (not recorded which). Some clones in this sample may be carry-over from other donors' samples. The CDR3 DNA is TGCAGCGTTAGACAGGACTCCTACGAGCAGTACTTC. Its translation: CSVRQDSYEQYF.